The next 12 T cell receptor beta chains were all read from a single sample in a study of T cells in women clearing cervical HPV infection. Sequencing was performed with immunoSEQ multiplex PCR; in TCRdb, only in-frame clones are kept and a portion is missing. The listing records approximately 49,000 clones. Sequences were obtained from blood buffy coat. Source of these receptors: a woman between 18 and 75 years old with a cervical HPV16 infection that either progressed to CIN3+ or cleared (not recorded which).

With regard to this clone: Coverage ceases 3 residues before the CDR3 finishes, and the germline J gene fills in the end. V and J are TRBV6-1 and TRBJ1-1, with D hard to call. The CDR3 totals 13 residues. V shed 4 bases and J shed 1 base, with 7 bases lying between them. Germline V lookup: CDR1 MNHNS, CDR2 SASEGT. The CDR3 protein is CASSAHRNTEAFF. The covered CDR3 bases are TGTGCCAGCAGTGCACACCGGAACACTGAA.

Of note for this clone: The read is 3 residues too short to cover the CDR3 end, so that end is filled in from the germline J gene. The rearrangement uses TRBV19 and TRBJ2-3; D remains unclear. Germline lookup yields CDR1 LNHDA and CDR2 SQIVND (reference sequence). This CDR3 has 15 residues. The ends were cut back, 4 bases at V and 3 bases at J, with 14 bases in the middle. The CDR3 loop reads CASSRFAAWTDTQYF. The CDR3 DNA, read in part, is TGTGCCAGTAGTAGATTCGCGGCCTGGACAGATACG.

Concerning this clone: The sequenced fragment ends 3 residues before the CDR3 boundary, so the rest is inferred from the germline J gene. The V gene is TRBV2, the J gene TRBJ1-1; possible D gene TRBD1, 5 bases. Trimming cost V 5 bases and J 3 bases, with 13 bases left between them. This CDR3 contains 14 residues. The germline V gene encodes CDR1 SNHLY and CDR2 FYNNEI. The CDR3 sequence is CASSPEGVDTEAFF. CDR3 bases read: TGTGCCAGCAGTCCGGAAGGGGTCGACACTGAA.

As for this clone: The sequenced fragment ends 3 residues before the CDR3 boundary, so the rest is inferred from the germline J gene. The chain joins TRBV19 to TRBJ2-1; 7 nucleotides match TRBD2. After removal of 5 bases from V and 2 bases from J, the junction contained 6 bases not matched to a gene. The CDR3 loop spans 15 amino acids. The germline CDR1 and CDR2 sequences are LNHDA and SQIVND (reference sequence). CDR3 in amino acids: CASSDSAGAYNEQFF. CDR3 DNA (partial): TGTGCCAGTAGTGATTCGGCGGGGGCCTACAATGAG.

The CDR3 sequence is CSAIIPRTSGYNEQFF. The sequenced CDR3 bases are TGCAGTGCAATTATACCACGGACTAGCGGATACAATGAG. The genes are TRBV20-1 and TRBJ2-1; 10 positions agree with TRBD2. The missing CDR3 end, 3 residues past where the read stops, is filled in from the germline J gene. Germline assignment: CDR1 DFQATT and CDR2 SNEGSKA (reference sequence). The trim removed 6 bases at V and 4 bases at J, leaving 12 bases unmatched. The CDR3 contains 16 residues.

Comments on this clone: The read halts 3 residues ahead of the CDR3 end, with the missing end drawn from the germline J gene. This chain joins TRBV27 and TRBJ2-3; no definite D call. With 2 bases removed from V and 3 bases from J, the gap between germline ends came to 6 bases. The CDR3 totals 13 residues. The V gene's germline CDR1 is MNHEY and CDR2 SMNVEV (reference sequence). CDR3 loop: CASSLTRTDTQYF. The CDR3 bases that were read are TGTGCCAGCAGTTTAACGAGGACAGATACG.

Worth noting for this clone: Coverage ceases 3 residues before the CDR3 finishes, and the germline J gene fills in the end. The chain links TRBV12-3 or TRBV12-4 to TRBJ1-4; 7 bases are shared with TRBD1. The CDR3 spans 14 residues. V shed 5 bases, J shed 7 bases, and the junction held 7 bases outside the gene matches. The CDR3 loop is CASSPGQKTEKLFF. The part of the CDR3 DNA that was read is TGTGCCAGCAGTCCGGGACAGAAGACTGAAAAA.

Points on this clone: The read terminates 3 residues before the CDR3 end, so the remaining end is supplied by the germline J gene. V gene TRBV28 combines with J gene TRBJ1-2; TRBD1 matches 9 bases. The V segment lost 1 base and the J segment 7 bases; nucleotides outside the gene matches: 4. Germline CDR1 reads MDHEN; CDR2 reads SYDVKM. The CDR3 spans 14 residues. The CDR3 here is CASSLSQGAGGYTF. CDR3 DNA (partial): TGTGCCAGCAGTTTATCACAGGGGGCTGGTGGC.

In the case of this clone: Read coverage stops 3 residues before the CDR3 terminus; the germline J gene supplies the remainder. The V call is TRBV5-1, the J call TRBJ2-7; D uncertain. CDR1 and CDR2 from the germline V gene are SGHRS and YFSETQ. The CDR3 is made up of 13 amino acids. The V gene lost 2 bases and the J gene lost 0 bases, with 6 bases spanning the gap. Here the CDR3 reads CASSFYHSYEQYF. Partial CDR3 DNA: TGCGCCAGCAGCTTCTATCACTCCTACGAG.

As for this clone: The CDR3 end is not reached by the read, which stops 3 residues before it; the germline J gene fills it in. The V gene is TRBV7-3, the J gene TRBJ1-1; 10 bases agree with TRBD1. Looked up from germline, CDR1 is SGHTA and CDR2 is FQGTGA. The CDR3 extends over 13 amino acids. CDR3 sequence reads: CASSKDRGTEAFF. Incomplete CDR3 DNA: TGTGCCAGCAGCAAGGACAGGGGGACAGAA.

As to this clone: The DNA ends 3 residues before the CDR3 does, and the rest of the CDR3 is filled in from the germline J gene. The V call is TRBV5-1, the J call TRBJ1-2; D unresolved. The CDR3 covers 14 residues. Germline V CDR1 and CDR2: SGHRS, YFSETQ. CDR3 in amino acids: CASSYEQRRSNYTF. Partial CDR3 DNA: TGCGCCAGCAGCTACGAACAGAGACGTAGTAAC.

In regard to this clone: The read terminates 3 residues ahead of where the CDR3 ends, so the germline J gene completes it. The chain is built from TRBV19 and TRBJ2-3; D gene unclear. V lost 6 bases and J lost 0, with 7 bases in between. Germline loops: CDR1 LNHDA, CDR2 SQIVND (reference sequence). This CDR3 is 13 amino acids long. The CDR3 reads CASRGRSTDTQYF. Incomplete CDR3 DNA: TGTGCCAGTAGGGGCAGGAGCACAGATACG.